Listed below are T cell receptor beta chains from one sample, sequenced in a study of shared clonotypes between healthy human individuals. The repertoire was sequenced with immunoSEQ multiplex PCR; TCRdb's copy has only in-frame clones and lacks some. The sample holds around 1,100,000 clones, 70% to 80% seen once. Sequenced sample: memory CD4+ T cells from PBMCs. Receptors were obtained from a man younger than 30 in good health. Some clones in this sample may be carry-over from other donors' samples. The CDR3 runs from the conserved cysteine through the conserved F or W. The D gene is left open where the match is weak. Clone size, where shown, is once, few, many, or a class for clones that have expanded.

CASSWSMNTEAFF,TGTGCCAGCAGCTGGAGCATGAACACTGAAGCTTTCTTT,NA,TRBV7-2,TRBJ1-1,13,NA
CASTKTGGKMRGYTF,TGTGCCAGCACTAAGACAGGGGGAAAAATGAGAGGCTACACCTTC,TRBD1,TRBV28,TRBJ1-2,15,NA
CASSFSPGLYGYTF,TGTGCCAGCAGCTTTTCACCGGGACTCTATGGCTACACCTTC,NA,TRBV28,TRBJ1-2,14,NA
CASSLVPGQGIYEQYF,TGTGCCAGCAGCTTAGTGCCGGGACAGGGGATCTACGAGCAGTACTTC,TRBD1,TRBV7-9,TRBJ2-7,16,NA
CASLGRDVTKNIQYF,TGTGCCTCTCTTGGGAGGGATGTAACCAAAAACATTCAGTACTTC,TRBD2,TRBV6-1,TRBJ2-4,15,NA
CASSLGTGLSLDYGYTF,TGTGCCAGCAGTTTGGGGACAGGGCTCTCTCTGGATTATGGCTACACCTTC,TRBD1,TRBV28,TRBJ1-2,17,NA
CASRATSQHF,TGTGCCAGCAGGGCTACGTCCCAGCATTTT,NA,TRBV28,TRBJ1-5,10,NA
CAWSPGLAALEQYF,TGTGCCTGGAGTCCGGGACTAGCAGCTCTCGAGCAGTACTTC,TRBD2,TRBV30,TRBJ2-7,14,NA
CSVLGGRGADTQYF,TGCAGCGTTTTAGGCGGGAGGGGGGCAGATACGCAGTATTTT,TRBD2,TRBV29-1,TRBJ2-3,14,NA
CASSGLAGRETQYF,TGTGCCAGCAGCGGACTAGCGGGTCGAGAGACCCAGTACTTC,TRBD2,TRBV4-2,TRBJ2-5,14,NA
CASSRTSGWDTQYF,TGTGCCAGCAGCCGGACTAGCGGTTGGGATACGCAGTATTTT,TRBD2,TRBV5-6,TRBJ2-3,14,NA
CASSLGSWVGTGELFF,TGTGCCAGCAGCTTAGGATCTTGGGTAGGAACCGGGGAGCTGTTTTTT,NA,TRBV11-1,TRBJ2-2,16,NA
CASNQRFGEQYF,TGTGCCAGCAACCAAAGGTTCGGGGAGCAGTACTTC,NA,TRBV28,TRBJ2-7,12,NA
CASSRQGNLGEQYF,TGTGCCAGCAGCAGACAGGGTAACCTAGGCGAGCAGTACTTC,TRBD1,TRBV27,TRBJ2-7,14,NA
CATSLREGSTDTQYF,TGTGCCACCAGTTTAAGGGAGGGGAGCACAGATACGCAGTATTTT,TRBD2,TRBV15,TRBJ2-3,15,NA
CASRLQTENTEAFF,TGCGCCAGCAGACTCCAGACAGAGAACACTGAAGCTTTCTTT,NA,TRBV5-1,TRBJ1-1,14,NA
CASSLGEVYYGYTF,TGTGCCAGCAGCTTAGGTGAAGTGTACTATGGCTACACCTTC,NA,TRBV7-2,TRBJ1-2,14,NA
CASTPWYRGNTLHYEQYF,TGTGCCAGCACCCCCTGGTACAGGGGTAATACACTACACTACGAGCAGTACTTC,TRBD1,TRBV5-6,TRBJ2-7,18,NA
CASSLEPHRVLVNTEAFF,TGCGCCAGCAGCTTGGAACCCCACAGGGTATTGGTGAACACTGAAGCTTTCTTT,NA,TRBV5-1,TRBJ1-1,18,few
CASSQAGQGAREQFF,TGTGCCAGCAGCCAAGCGGGACAGGGGGCGCGTGAGCAGTTCTTC,TRBD1,TRBV4-2,TRBJ2-1,15,NA
CATRLAGGADEQFF,TGTGCCACGCGACTAGCGGGAGGGGCGGATGAGCAGTTCTTC,TRBD2,TRBV18,TRBJ2-1,14,NA
CAISRTVGSYEQYF,TGTGCCATCAGCCGGACGGTTGGGTCCTACGAGCAGTACTTC,NA,TRBV10-3,TRBJ2-7,14,NA
CASSSPGTGWDQPQHF,TGTGCCAGCAGTTCCCCCGGGACAGGTTGGGATCAGCCCCAGCATTTT,TRBD1,TRBV28,TRBJ1-5,16,once
CASSESGKYGYTF,TGTGCCAGCAGTGAATCGGGGAAATATGGCTACACCTTC,NA,TRBV6-1,TRBJ1-2,13,NA
CASSPALVRETQYF,TGTGCCAGCAGCCCAGCCCTAGTTAGGGAGACCCAGTACTTC,NA,TRBV7-9,TRBJ2-5,14,NA
CASSFRTSGYEQYF,TGTGCCAGCAGCTTCCGGACTAGCGGCTACGAGCAGTACTTC,TRBD2,TRBV7-2,TRBJ2-7,14,few